This is a list of T cell receptor beta chains from one sample in a study of blood T cell repertoires in COVID-19. The table came from immunoSEQ multiplex PCR; TCRdb's copy has only in-frame clones and leaves some out. The table shows 150,000 to 180,000 clones, with under 95% occurring only once. Sequenced: peripheral blood. The origin of the receptors is a man aged 50 or older with acute or convalescent COVID-19. The CDR3 runs from the conserved cysteine through the conserved F or W. Fields, in order: clone size, V gene, D gene, J gene, CDR3 length, CDR3 DNA, CDR3 protein. A D gene is named only where the DNA matches it firmly. Size tells how often a clone was seen (once, few, many) or the class of an expanded clone, and some rows leave it out.

-	TRBV5-4	TRBD1	TRBJ1-2	15	TGTGCCAGCAGCTCTGACCAGGGGGTTTTAAGAGGCTACACCTTC	CASSSDQGVLRGYTF
-	TRBV2	TRBD1	TRBJ1-5	14	TGTGCCAGCAGTACAGACAGGGGCAATCAGCCCCAGCATTTT	CASSTDRGNQPQHF
-	TRBV7-2	-	TRBJ1-1	14	TGTGCCAGCAGCTTCCCGGGGGGATTCGCTGAAGCTTTCTTT	CASSFPGGFAEAFF
-	TRBV5-1	-	TRBJ2-6	14	TGCGCCAGCAGCCTAGGCTCTGGGGCCAACGTCCTGACTTTC	CASSLGSGANVLTF
-	TRBV19	-	TRBJ1-5	14	TGTGCCAGTAGTATAGAACAGGGCGGCCAGCCCCAGCATTTT	CASSIEQGGQPQHF
-	TRBV19	-	TRBJ1-4	17	TGTGCCAGTAGTTTGGGGGGGACAACCTCTTGGTCTGAAAAACTGTTTTTT	CASSLGGTTSWSEKLFF
-	TRBV20-1	-	TRBJ1-2	11	TGCAGTGCGTCGGACAGACCTGGCTACACCTTC	CSASDRPGYTF
-	TRBV7-3	-	TRBJ2-2	15	TGTGCCAGCAGCTATAGCGGACCGAACACCGGGGAGCTGTTTTTT	CASSYSGPNTGELFF
-	TRBV7-3	TRBD2	TRBJ2-1	12	TGTGCCAGCACTAGCGGCAACAATGAGCAGTTCTTC	CASTSGNNEQFF
-	TRBV4-1	-	TRBJ2-1	15	TGCGCCAGCAGCCAGGGCGGGGGCAGAGGCAATGAGCAGTTCTTC	CASSQGGGRGNEQFF
-	TRBV7-8	TRBD1	TRBJ2-1	15	TGTGCCAGCAGCCGAGACAGGGACCCATACAATGAGCAGTTCTTC	CASSRDRDPYNEQFF
-	TRBV11-3	TRBD2	TRBJ2-2	16	TGTGCCAGCAGCCCTCGGACTAGTTTGAACACCGGGGAGCTGTTTTTT	CASSPRTSLNTGELFF
-	TRBV7-6	-	TRBJ1-1	15	TGTGCCAGCAGCTTAGCGCAGGGCTTGAACACTGAAGCTTTCTTT	CASSLAQGLNTEAFF
few	TRBV7-9	TRBD2	TRBJ2-3	17	TGTGCCAGCAGCTTAGCGCCAAGTAGCGGGTCCACAGATACGCAGTATTTT	CASSLAPSSGSTDTQYF
-	TRBV29-1	TRBD2	TRBJ2-3	15	TGCAGCGTCGGCCCGGCAGCGGGGGGCACAGATACGCAGTATTTT	CSVGPAAGGTDTQYF
-	TRBV6-6	TRBD1	TRBJ1-2	15	TGTGCCAGCAGTGTACAGGGACAGCCTAACTATGGCTACACCTTC	CASSVQGQPNYGYTF
-	TRBV7-9	TRBD2	TRBJ2-1	15	TGTGCCAGCAGCCCGTTGGGGGGGAAGGCCAATGAGCAGTTCTTC	CASSPLGGKANEQFF
-	TRBV13	-	TRBJ2-3	13	TGTGCCAGCAGCTTAGTAGGGGGAGATACGCAGTATTTT	CASSLVGGDTQYF
-	TRBV19	-	TRBJ1-4	16	TGTGCCAGTAGCCCTGACCTTGGCCAGGCGGGTGAAAAACTGTTTTTT	CASSPDLGQAGEKLFF
-	TRBV3-1/TRBV3-2	-	TRBJ1-1	14	TGTGCCAGCAGCCAAGTGTCCAGGGTCACTGAAGCTTTCTTT	CASSQVSRVTEAFF
-	TRBV5-1	-	TRBJ2-1	13	TGCGCCAGCAGCTTGGATCAGTACAATGAGCAGTTCTTC	CASSLDQYNEQFF
-	TRBV25-1	-	TRBJ1-2	12	TGTGCCAGCAGCCTGAATACGGGGGGCTACACCTTC	CASSLNTGGYTF
-	TRBV2	-	TRBJ1-6	15	TGTGCCAGCAGTGGGGAGGCAGGGTGGGGGTCACCCCTCCACTTT	CASSGEAGWGSPLHF
-	TRBV27	TRBD2	TRBJ2-5	16	TGTGCCAGCAGTTTTCGGGCGACTAGCGGGCAAGAGACCCAGTACTTC	CASSFRATSGQETQYF
-	TRBV19	-	TRBJ2-7	14	TGTGCCAGTAGTATACTGGGGAGTGGGTACGAGCAGTACTTC	CASSILGSGYEQYF
-	TRBV6-5	TRBD2	TRBJ2-5	14	TGTGCCGGCGGGTCCGGGGGGGCCGGGGAGACCCAGTACTTC	CAGGSGGAGETQYF
-	TRBV7-9	TRBD1	TRBJ2-1	15	TGTGCCAGCAGGATACGGACAGGCTCCTACAATGAGCAGTTCTTC	CASRIRTGSYNEQFF
-	TRBV6-5	-	TRBJ1-6	15	TGTGCCAGCAGTTACGGGCGCCTGTATAATTCACCCCTCCACTTT	CASSYGRLYNSPLHF
-	TRBV5-5	TRBD2	TRBJ2-3	18	TGTGCCAGCAGCTTGGCCCGTCTGGTAGCGGGAGGTGAGGATACGCAGTATTTT	CASSLARLVAGGEDTQYF
-	TRBV27	TRBD1	TRBJ2-7	15	TGTGCCAGCAGGGGACCGGGACAGATTTTTCTCGAGCAGTACTTC	CASRGPGQIFLEQYF
once	TRBV5-1	TRBD2	TRBJ2-2	14	TGCGCCAGCACGGGACTAGCGAACACCGGGGAGCTGTTTTTT	CASTGLANTGELFF